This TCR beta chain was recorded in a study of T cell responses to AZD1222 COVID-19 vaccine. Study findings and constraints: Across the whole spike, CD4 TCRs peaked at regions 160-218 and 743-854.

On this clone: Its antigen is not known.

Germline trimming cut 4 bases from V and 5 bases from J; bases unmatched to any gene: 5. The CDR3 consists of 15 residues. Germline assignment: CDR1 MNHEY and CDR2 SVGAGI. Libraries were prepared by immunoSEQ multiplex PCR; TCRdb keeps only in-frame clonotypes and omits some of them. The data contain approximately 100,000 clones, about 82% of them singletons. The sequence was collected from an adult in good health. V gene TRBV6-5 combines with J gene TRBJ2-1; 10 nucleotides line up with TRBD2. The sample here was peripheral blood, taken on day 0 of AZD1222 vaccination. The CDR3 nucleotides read TGTGCCAGCAGTTTAGGACTAGCGGCAGACAATGAGCAGTTCTTC. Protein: CASSLGLAADNEQFF.